The sequence of this TCR beta chain was determined in a study of radiation and T cells in renal cell carcinoma. The CDR3 loop spans 15 amino acids. Trimming left V 3 bases short and J 6 bases short, with 17 bases between. Germline V gives CDR1 WSHSY, CDR2 SAAADI. Using immunoSEQ multiplex PCR, the repertoire was profiled, and TCRdb retains in-frame clones only, with some absent. The repertoire holds 50,000 to 75,000 clones, with 60% to 85% as singletons. Time point reported: baseline pretreatment blood. Treatment: 15 Gy SBRT to primary tumor, nephrectomy 4 weeks later. Specimen: blood, collected from a patient whose treatment included radiotherapy and nephrectomy. The sequence was collected from a man aged 55-75 years with renal cell carcinoma. The chain joins TRBV10-2 to TRBJ1-2; D remains ambiguous. CDR3 sequence (DNA): TGCGCCAGCAGTGACCCCACAACGGCGCAGAATGGCTACACCTTC. Protein sequence: CASSDPTTAQNGYTF.